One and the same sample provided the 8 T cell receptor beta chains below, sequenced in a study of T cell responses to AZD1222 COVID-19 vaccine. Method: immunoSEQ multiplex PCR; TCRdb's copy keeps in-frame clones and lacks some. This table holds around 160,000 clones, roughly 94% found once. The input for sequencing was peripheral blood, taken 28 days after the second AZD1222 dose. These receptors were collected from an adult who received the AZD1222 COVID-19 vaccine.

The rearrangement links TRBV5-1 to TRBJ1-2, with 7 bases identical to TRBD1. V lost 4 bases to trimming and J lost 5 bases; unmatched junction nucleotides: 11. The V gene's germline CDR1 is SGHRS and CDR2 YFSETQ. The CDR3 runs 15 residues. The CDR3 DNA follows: TGCGCCAGCAGCCTCCCCGAGGGGGCAGGTTATGGCTACACCTTC. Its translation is CASSLPEGAGYGYTF.

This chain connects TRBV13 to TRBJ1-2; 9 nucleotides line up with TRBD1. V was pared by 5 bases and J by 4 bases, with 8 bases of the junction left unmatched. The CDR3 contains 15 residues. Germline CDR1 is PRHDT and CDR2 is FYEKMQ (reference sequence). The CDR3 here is CASSAGQGIFYGYTF. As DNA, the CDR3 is TGTGCCAGCAGCGCGGGACAGGGAATATTCTATGGCTACACCTTC.

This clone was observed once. The CDR3 DNA sequence: TGTGCCAGTAGTATCGGGCTAGCGTCCGGGGAGCTGTTTTTT. Amino acids: CASSIGLASGELFF. The chain employs TRBV19 and TRBJ2-2; tentatively, D is TRBD2 (6 bases). V gave up 3 bases and J gave up 6 bases, with 11 bases separating them. CDR1 is LNHDA, CDR2 SQIVND, per germline (reference sequence). The CDR3 extends over 14 amino acids.

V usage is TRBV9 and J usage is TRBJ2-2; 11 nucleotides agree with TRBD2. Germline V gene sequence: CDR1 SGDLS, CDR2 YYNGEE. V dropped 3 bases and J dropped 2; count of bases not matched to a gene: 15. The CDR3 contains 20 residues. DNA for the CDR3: TGTGCCAGCAGCGGAGGGCGTGCTAGCGGGGGGACTATTAACACCGGGGAGCTGTTTTTT. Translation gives CASSGGRASGGTINTGELFF. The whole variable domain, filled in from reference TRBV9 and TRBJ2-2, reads DSGVTQTPKHLITATGQRVTLRCSPRSGDLSVYWYQQSLDQGLQFLIQYYNGEERAKGNILERFSAQQFPDLHSELNLSSLELGDSALYFCASSGGRASGGTINTGELFFGEGSRLTVL.

CDR3 sequence reads: CASREGQIFGGYTF. For the CDR3, the DNA is TGCGCCAGCAGAGAAGGACAGATCTTCGGGGGCTACACCTTC. The J gene is TRBJ1-2, the V gene TRBV10-1, with D perhaps TRBD1 (6 bases). CDR1 and CDR2 (germline): WNHNN, SYGVQD (reference sequence). The length of the CDR3 is 14 residues. V was trimmed by 6 bases and J by 8 bases, leaving 19 bases between them.

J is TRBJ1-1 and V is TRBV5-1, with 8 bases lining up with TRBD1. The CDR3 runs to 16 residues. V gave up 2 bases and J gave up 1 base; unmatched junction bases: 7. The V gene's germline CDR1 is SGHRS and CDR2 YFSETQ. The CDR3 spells CASSFRGRGTNTEAFF. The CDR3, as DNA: TGCGCCAGCAGCTTCAGGGGGCGGGGTACGAACACTGAAGCTTTCTTT.

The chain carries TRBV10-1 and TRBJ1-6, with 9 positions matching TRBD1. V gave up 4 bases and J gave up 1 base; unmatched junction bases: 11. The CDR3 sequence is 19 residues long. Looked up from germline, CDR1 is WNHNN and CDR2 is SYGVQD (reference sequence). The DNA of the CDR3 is TGCGCCAGCAGTGGATCTCTAAGGGACAGGGAATCCTATAATTCACCCCTCCACTTT. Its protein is CASSGSLRDRESYNSPLHF.

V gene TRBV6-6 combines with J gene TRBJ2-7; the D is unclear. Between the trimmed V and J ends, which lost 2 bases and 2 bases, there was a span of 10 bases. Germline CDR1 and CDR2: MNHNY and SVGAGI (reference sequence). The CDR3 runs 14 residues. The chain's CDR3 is CASSYGQAAYEQYF. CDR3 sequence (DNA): TGTGCCAGCAGTTACGGGCAGGCCGCCTACGAGCAGTACTTC.